A selection of T cell receptor beta chains follows, all from one sample in a study of prognosis after radiotherapy for stage I lung cancer. MiXCR was run by TCRdb on the multiplex PCR reads, yielding one entry per CDR3 protein. This table holds about 13,000 distinct CDR3 sequences, less than 55% found once. The sequenced sample was PBMCs, obtained before or after stereotactic body radiation therapy (not recorded which). The receptors here all came from a donor over 45 with non-small cell lung cancer. Each CDR3 is given with its conserved first and last residue. Fields, in order: J gene, V gene, D gene, clone size, CDR3 protein, CDR3 DNA. The D gene is left open where the match is weak. Clone size is given for some rows only: seen once, a few or many times, or a class if the clone is expanded.

TRBJ2-1 | TRBV6-5 | NA | NA | CSSSYVPTEQFF | TGTTCCAGCAGTTACGTACCAACTGAGCAGTTCTTC
TRBJ2-1 | TRBV7-6 | TRBD2 | many | CASSSTSGFAHEQFF | TGTGCCAGCAGCTCGACTAGCGGGTTCGCCCATGAGCAGTTCTTC
TRBJ1-2 | TRBV19 | NA | medium-sized | CASSTRLMGVHTF | TGTGCCAGTAGTACCCGATTGATGGGGGTTCACACCTTC
TRBJ2-2 | TRBV7-9 | TRBD1 | many | CASSLSGQGGGTGELFF | TGTGCCAGCAGCTTAAGTGGACAGGGGGGAGGCACCGGGGAGCTGTTTTTT
TRBJ2-3 | TRBV6-2/TRBV6-3 | TRBD2 | NA | CASSLGREADTQYF | TGTGCCAGCAGCCTCGGGAGGGAGGCAGATACGCAGTATTTT
TRBJ2-2 | TRBV14 | TRBD1 | many | CASSSGYRGPAGELFF | TGTGCCAGCAGCAGTGGGTACAGGGGGCCGGCCGGGGAGCTGTTTTTT
TRBJ1-2 | TRBV9 | TRBD1 | many | CASGIIRGAAGVAF | TGTGCCAGCGGGATTATCAGGGGGGCAGCCGGTGTGGCGTTC
TRBJ1-3 | TRBV7-2 | NA | many | CASSSTRLGNTIYF | TGTGCCAGCAGCAGCACGCGTCTGGGGAACACCATATATTTT
TRBJ1-1 | TRBV30 | NA | many | CAFRKRTENTEAFF | TGTGCCTTTCGAAAACGGACAGAGAACACTGAAGCTTTCTTT
TRBJ2-1 | TRBV28 | TRBD1 | NA | CATTGTGGYNEQFF | TGTGCCACGACCGGGACAGGGGGCTACAATGAGCAGTTCTTC
TRBJ1-1 | TRBV27 | NA | NA | CASSEGGWFAEAFF | TGTGCCAGCTCCGAAGGAGGGTGGTTCGCTGAAGCTTTCTTT
TRBJ1-1 | TRBV25-1 | NA | NA | CASSEYDRGEAFF | TGTGCCAGCAGTGAATACGACAGAGGTGAAGCTTTCTTT
TRBJ1-4 | TRBV20-1 | NA | many | CSATDARTNEKLFF | TGCAGTGCTACGGACGCGAGGACTAATGAAAAACTGTTTTTT
TRBJ2-1 | TRBV7-9 | TRBD2 | many | CASSLTSGRAADEQFF | TGTGCCAGCAGCTTGACTAGCGGGAGGGCCGCCGATGAGCAGTTCTTC
TRBJ2-7 | TRBV29-1 | TRBD2 | NA | CSVEGGRSYEQYF | TGCAGCGTTGAAGGCGGGAGGAGCTACGAGCAGTACTTC
TRBJ2-7 | TRBV2 | NA | NA | CAILRGAIGYEQYF | TGTGCCATCCTTCGTGGGGCGATCGGCTACGAGCAGTACTTC
TRBJ1-2 | TRBV7-2 | TRBD1 | once | CASSRGPANYGYTF | TGTGCCAGCAGCAGGGGGCCGGCTAACTATGGCTACACCTTC
TRBJ2-7 | TRBV7-8 | NA | medium-sized | CASSFAVAEQYF | TGTGCCAGCAGCTTTGCCGTTGCCGAGCAGTACTTC
TRBJ2-2 | TRBV27 | NA | once | CASSSRSTTGELFF | TGTGCCAGCAGTTCCCGAAGTACGACCGGGGAGCTGTTTTTT
TRBJ2-7 | TRBV7-2 | NA | many | CASSLDGSFSYEQYF | TGTGCCAGCAGCTTAGACGGGTCCTTCTCCTACGAGCAGTACTTC
TRBJ1-2 | TRBV20-1 | NA | NA | CSARVVSAGASGYTF | TGCAGTGCTAGAGTTGTGTCCGCAGGGGCCTCTGGCTACACCTTC
TRBJ2-3 | TRBV20-1 | TRBD2 | many | CSARDRWTSGGAGDTDTQYF | TGCAGTGCTAGAGATCGGTGGACTAGCGGGGGGGCCGGGGACACAGATACGCAGTATTTT
TRBJ1-2 | TRBV6-1 | NA | many | CATRGWGAYGYTF | TGTGCCACCCGGGGTTGGGGGGCGTATGGCTACACCTTC
TRBJ1-1 | TRBV29-1 | NA | NA | CSVDGGLTEAFF | TGCAGCGTTGACGGGGGGCTTACTGAAGCTTTCTTT
TRBJ1-2 | TRBV6-1 | TRBD1 | NA | CASTRDRANYGYTF | TGTGCCAGCACGAGGGACAGGGCCAACTATGGCTACACCTTC
TRBJ2-4 | TRBV7-2 | TRBD1 | NA | CASSLPPGTGIIQYF | TGTGCCAGCAGCTTACCCCCCGGGACAGGGATCATTCAGTACTTC
TRBJ2-1 | TRBV6-2/TRBV6-3 | NA | NA | CASSLALARSYNEQFF | TGTGCCAGCAGCTTAGCCCTAGCGAGGTCCTACAATGAGCAGTTCTTC
TRBJ1-2 | TRBV4-3 | TRBD1 | many | CASSPIGSGQARNGYTF | TGCGCCAGCAGCCCCATCGGATCGGGACAGGCTAGAAATGGCTACACCTTC
TRBJ1-1 | TRBV18 | NA | NA | CASSPRGDSEAFF | TGTGCCAGCTCACCACGAGGCGACTCTGAAGCTTTCTTT
TRBJ2-5 | TRBV20-1 | TRBD2 | many | CSASPGLAETQYF | TGCAGTGCTAGTCCGGGACTAGCAGAGACCCAGTACTTC
TRBJ1-4 | TRBV11-2 | TRBD1 | many | CASSLLTGGGKLFF | TGTGCCAGCAGCTTACTCACAGGGGGCGGAAAACTGTTTTTT
TRBJ2-2 | TRBV11-2 | TRBD2 | many | CASSRTSWAGELFF | TGTGCCAGCAGCCGGACTAGCTGGGCCGGGGAGCTGTTTTTT
TRBJ1-5 | TRBV5-1 | TRBD1 | medium-sized | CASSWPHNRDRVSNQPQHF | TGCGCCAGCAGCTGGCCCCACAATCGGGACAGGGTGAGCAATCAGCCCCAGCATTTT
TRBJ1-2 | TRBV14 | TRBD1 | many | CASSQVTGTPSYTF | TGTGCCAGCAGCCAAGTGACAGGGACCCCGAGCTACACCTTC
TRBJ1-2 | TRBV5-1 | TRBD1 | NA | CASSGGQGVDGYTF | TGCGCCAGCAGCGGAGGACAGGGGGTTGATGGCTACACCTTC
TRBJ1-4 | TRBV9 | NA | few | CASSASAVDFYEKLFF | TGTGCCAGCAGCGCTTCTGCCGTAGACTTTTATGAAAAACTGTTTTTT
TRBJ1-1 | TRBV30 | NA | NA | CAWSLRTALNTEAFF | TGTGCCTGGAGTCTCCGGACAGCGCTTAACACTGAAGCTTTCTTT
TRBJ2-1 | TRBV20-1 | NA | many | CSALGRGAEQFF | TGCAGTGCACTCGGTCGGGGGGCTGAGCAGTTCTTC
TRBJ2-7 | TRBV27 | TRBD2 | NA | CASSEGTSSYEQYF | TGTGCCAGCTCTGAAGGGACTAGCTCCTACGAGCAGTACTTC
TRBJ1-6 | TRBV5-4 | TRBD1 | many | CASSLQGRDSPLHF | TGTGCCAGCAGCTTACAGGGGAGGGATTCACCCCTCCACTTT
TRBJ1-1 | TRBV28 | TRBD1 | NA | CAIRGPIEGAFF | TGTGCCATCAGGGGGCCGATCGAGGGAGCTTTCTTT
TRBJ2-5 | TRBV5-1 | TRBD1 | many | CASSSLTGDQETQYF | TGCGCCAGCAGCTCACTGACAGGGGACCAAGAGACCCAGTACTTC
TRBJ2-2 | TRBV3-2 | NA | many | CASSQDSRDSVPELFF | TGTGCCAGCAGCCAAGATTCCCGGGATAGTGTGCCGGAGCTGTTTTTT
TRBJ2-3 | TRBV5-1 | NA | many | CASSSLPTDTQYF | TGCGCCAGCAGTTCGTTACCTACAGATACGCAGTATTTT
TRBJ2-7 | TRBV7-8 | TRBD1 | many | CASSLWKGQGAGEQYF | TGTGCCAGCAGCTTATGGAAAGGACAGGGGGCTGGCGAGCAGTACTTC
TRBJ2-3 | TRBV24-1 | NA | many | CATSDGPGADTQYF | TGTGCCACCAGTGATGGGCCCGGAGCCGATACGCAGTATTTT